A single sample gave rise to the 23 T cell receptor beta chains below, sequenced in a study of immune characterization of retroperitoneal liposarcoma. From the PCR reads, TCRdb called clonotypes with MiXCR, one entry per CDR3 protein. The repertoire consists of 2,100 or so distinct CDR3 sequences, with 36% occurring once and the leading ten covering 15% to 20%. What was sequenced was tumor tissue. The receptors originated from a male donor with retroperitoneal liposarcoma.

By share of the sample, this clonotype is medium-sized. V is TRBV6-1 and J is TRBJ2-2, with D tentatively TRBD1 or TRBD2 (5 bases each). Germline V gene data show CDR1 as MNHNS and CDR2 as SASEGT. Trimming took 5 bases from V and 8 from J, leaving 15 bases between them. CDR3 length: 14 residues. The CDR3 DNA sequence: TGTGCCAGCAGTTATTCCGGGACCCCGGGGGAGCTGTTTTTT. Translation: CASSYSGTPGELFF.

There are a few counts of this clonotype. The chain couples TRBV12-3 or TRBV12-4 to TRBJ2-5; 9 bases line up with TRBD1. The CDR3 extends over 15 amino acids. J lost 5 bases, V lost 4 bases, and 8 bases had no gene match. The CDR3 DNA sequence: TGTGCCAGCAGTTGGGGGGACAGGGAGTCTGAGACCCAGTACTTC. It translates to CASSWGDRESETQYF.

This rearrangement joins TRBV6-5 to TRBJ1-1, with 7 bases matching TRBD1. The CDR3 is 14 residues long. CDR1 is MNHEY, CDR2 SVGAGI, per germline. Trimming took 5 bases from V and 1 from J; bases not matched to a gene: 4. The CDR3 loop reads CASSTGVGNTEAFF. CDR3 sequence (DNA): TGTGCCAGCAGTACAGGGGTAGGGAACACTGAAGCTTTCTTT.

V and J are TRBV11-3 and TRBJ2-3; 8 nucleotides agree with TRBD2. Germline CDR1 is SGHNT and CDR2 is YENEEA. The length of the CDR3 is 12 residues. V shed 5 bases and J 10 bases; nucleotides not matched to a gene: 5. This CDR3 is CASSRTGLAQYF. The CDR3 DNA reads TGTGCCAGCAGCCGAACGGGACTAGCGCAGTATTTT.

J is TRBJ2-1 and V is TRBV6-1; tentative D call: TRBD2 (5 bases). Germline V lookup: CDR1 MNHNS, CDR2 SASEGT. The CDR3 is made up of 15 amino acids. V was shortened by 1 base and J by 13 bases, with 20 bases between the two germline ends. The CDR3 is CASSEEGVLQETQFF. The CDR3 DNA follows: TGTGCCAGCAGTGAAGAGGGAGTGCTGCAAGAGACCCAGTTCTTC.

As for this clonotype: A read error is likely, as this CDR3 ends without the conserved phenylalanine or tryptophan. This chain joins TRBV7-3 and TRBJ2-1; D uncertain. TRBJ2-7 explains the end of the DNA better; the J call may be wrong. Per germline, CDR1 SGHTA and CDR2 FQGTGA. The CDR3 totals 15 residues. This CDR3 is CASSLLGPSNNEQYL. The CDR3, as DNA: TGTGCCAGCAGCTTACTTGGACCCTCGAACAATGAGCAGTACTTA.

This clonotype is labeled large. V gene TRBV6-1 combines with J gene TRBJ2-3; TRBD2 matches at 11 bases. Germline trimming cut 4 bases from V and 2 bases from J; bases unmatched to any gene: 5. This CDR3 region has 16 residues. The germline gives CDR1 MNHNS, CDR2 SASEGT. DNA for the CDR3: TGTGCCAGCAGTGGGAGACTAGCGGGACCCACAGATACGCAGTATTTT. It yields the protein CASSGRLAGPTDTQYF.

The chain joins TRBV12-3 or TRBV12-4 to TRBJ2-5; possible D gene TRBD1, 7 bases. The J call is uncertain, as TRBJ2-1 better fits the DNA end. The CDR3 has 15 residues. CDR3 sequence reads: CASSPGRGVSYEQFF. In nucleotides, the CDR3 is TGTGCCAGCAGTCCCGGCAGGGGGGTATCCTACGAGCAGTTCTTC.

V usage is TRBV7-2 and J usage is TRBJ2-5; 9 bases line up with TRBD2. The CDR3 length is 18 residues. Germline V gives CDR1 SGHTA, CDR2 FQGNSA. V was clipped by 5 bases and J by 2 bases; unmatched bases: 15. This chain's CDR3 is CASSPRPSLAGMQETQYF. The CDR3, as DNA: TGTGCCAGCAGCCCACGCCCCTCGCTAGCGGGGATGCAAGAGACCCAGTACTTC.

The chain links TRBV12-3 or TRBV12-4 to TRBJ2-3; D is uncertain. The CDR3 totals 11 residues. The V end was cut by 3 bases, the J end by 4 bases, with 2 bases between. The CDR3 DNA reads as TGTGCCAGCAGTTTGTCAGATACGCAGTATTTT. Translation: CASSLSDTQYF.

This chain links TRBV6-6 with TRBJ2-4; D possibly corresponds to TRBD1 (5 bases). CDR1 and CDR2 (germline): MNHNY, SVGAGI (reference sequence). The germline V and J ends were trimmed by 0 bases and 13 bases, with 16 bases remaining between them. The CDR3 spans 14 residues. The CDR3 spells CASSYSTVSFEQYF. Here the CDR3 DNA reads TGTGCCAGCAGTTACTCGACAGTTAGCTTTGAGCAGTACTTC.

V gene TRBV6-5 combines with J gene TRBJ1-2, with TRBD1 matching over 7 bases. Germline values: CDR1 MNHEY, CDR2 SVGAGI. There are 14 residues in the CDR3. The V gene end was trimmed by 2 bases and the J gene end by 4 bases; junction bases not matched to a gene: 4. This CDR3 is CASSYDRAGYGYTF. DNA of the CDR3: TGTGCCAGCAGTTACGACAGGGCAGGCTATGGCTACACCTTC.

The genes are TRBV7-8 and TRBJ2-1; the match to TRBD1 covers 7 bases. Germline CDR1 reads SGHVS; CDR2 reads FQNEAQ. The ends lost 1 base at V and 13 bases at J; junction bases unmatched: 13. The CDR3 covers 15 residues. Written as DNA, the CDR3 is TGTGCCAGCAGCTTAGTTAGGGGGCTAATGGAGACCCAGTTCTTC. Residues: CASSLVRGLMETQFF.

This clonotype is labeled as medium-sized. The chain joins TRBV11-3 to TRBJ2-1, with TRBD2 identical over 15 bases. From germline, CDR1 is SGHNT and CDR2 YENEEA. CDR3 length: 16 amino acids. After removal of 2 bases from V and 7 bases from J, the junction contained 3 bases not matched to a gene. The CDR3 nucleotides are TGTGCCAGCAGCTTAATCGGACTAGCGGGAGGGAATGAGCAGTTCTTC. Translated, it gives CASSLIGLAGGNEQFF. Complete variable domain (other parts from reference TRBV11-3 and TRBJ2-1): EAGVVQSPRYKIIEKKQPVAFWCNPISGHNTLYWYLQNLGQGPELLIRYENEEAVDDSQLPKDRFSAERLKGVDSTLKIQPAELGDSAVYLCASSLIGLAGGNEQFFGPGTRLTVL.

The J gene is TRBJ2-1, the V gene TRBV12-3 or TRBV12-4; a possible D gene is TRBD1 (6 bases). Trimming removed 0 bases at V and 10 bases at J, with 13 bases between. The CDR3 consists of 14 residues. CDR3 coding DNA: TGTGCCAGCAGTTTAGCACAGGGCTCCTACGAGCAGTTCTTC. Its protein product is CASSLAQGSYEQFF.

The chain recombines TRBV6-1 with TRBJ2-1; the D call may be TRBD1 or TRBD2 (5 bases each). Trimming removed 7 bases at V and 16 bases at J, with 23 bases between. Germline V gene data show CDR1 as MNHNS and CDR2 as SASEGT. This CDR3 spans 13 amino acids. The CDR3 here is CASTLNGVAGRFF. The CDR3 DNA reads as TGTGCCAGCACTCTGAACGGGGTGGCAGGGCGATTCTTC.

This clonotype qualifies as large (0.1 to 1%). The chain is built from TRBV6-1 and TRBJ2-5, with 11 bases matching TRBD2. The V gene's germline CDR1 is MNHNS and CDR2 SASEGT. Trimming at V came to 2 bases and at J to 2 bases, leaving 1 base not matched to a gene. The CDR3 consists of 15 residues. The CDR3 region is CASSEIAGGQETQYF. CDR3 coding DNA: TGTGCCAGCAGTGAAATAGCGGGGGGGCAAGAGACCCAGTACTTC.

As to this clonotype: This could be a read error, since a much larger clone is one nucleotide away. The rearrangement links TRBV27 to TRBJ2-1; TRBD1 or TRBD2 may be the D gene (7 bases each). Trimming shortened V by 11 bases and J by 13 bases, and 15 bases separated the two germline ends. There are 10 residues in the CDR3. Germline V CDR1 and CDR2: MNHEY, SMNVEV (reference sequence). As DNA, the CDR3 is TGTGCCGCAGGGGGGGAGACCCAGTTCTTC. Amino acid sequence: CAAGGETQFF.

V gene TRBV7-2 combines with J gene TRBJ2-1; TRBD1 or TRBD2 may be the D gene (5 bases each). The V gene lost 1 base and the J gene lost 6 bases, with 13 bases spanning the gap. Germline-derived CDR1 and CDR2 are SGHTA and FQGNSA. The CDR3 is 15 amino acids. Written as DNA, the CDR3 is TGTGCCAGCAGCTTAGAGAGAGGGGTAAGCAATGAGCAGTTCTTC. Translated, it gives CASSLERGVSNEQFF.

By proportion, this clonotype is large (0.1 to 1%). The rearrangement joins TRBV6-1 to TRBJ2-3, with a possible D match to TRBD1 (5 bases). The germline V gene has CDR1 MNHNS and CDR2 SASEGT. V was clipped by 1 base and J by 0 bases, with 17 bases between them. This CDR3 has 18 amino acids. The CDR3 region has the DNA TGTGCCAGCAGTGAAGGTTTTGTGTTTCAGGGAAGCACAGATACGCAGTATTTT. Amino acid sequence: CASSEGFVFQGSTDTQYF.

This rearrangement joins TRBV6-1 to TRBJ2-1; TRBD1 aligns across 8 bases. The end of the DNA aligns better with TRBJ2-7, so the J call may be wrong. Germline V CDR1 and CDR2: MNHNS, SASEGT. The CDR3 loop spans 13 amino acids. CDR3 in amino acids: CASIGQGAYEQYF. The CDR3, as DNA: TGTGCCAGCATTGGACAGGGAGCCTACGAGCAGTACTTC.

This clonotype has just a few counts. V and J are TRBV6-1 and TRBJ2-5; D is undetermined. The CDR3 is made up of 15 amino acids. The ends were cut back, 9 bases at V and 11 bases at J, with 28 bases in the middle. CDR1 is MNHNS and CDR2 is SASEGT in the germline V gene. CDR3 region: CASKDQALGPVEQYF. DNA of the CDR3: TGTGCCAGTAAAGACCAAGCCCTCGGACCGGTGGAGCAGTACTTC.

This clonotype ranks as large (0.1 to 1%). The J gene is TRBJ1-6, the V gene TRBV6-1; 7 bases are a match to TRBD1. From germline, CDR1 is MNHNS and CDR2 SASEGT. The CDR3 covers 16 residues. V was clipped by 7 bases and J by 4 bases; unmatched bases: 10. The CDR3 loop reads CASTTVGQRYNSPLHF. In DNA form, the CDR3 reads TGTGCCAGCACCACTGTGGGACAGCGATATAATTCACCCCTCCACTTT.